These T cell receptor beta chains were read from a single sample in a study of cytomegalovirus exposure and HLA in healthy donors. Clones were read by immunoSEQ multiplex PCR, and TCRdb kept only the in-frame ones, dropping some. The table has around 140,000 clones, just under 75% seen once. The material sequenced was PBMCs. The receptors stem from a woman aged 18-29 years in good health and CMV-seronegative. Each CDR3 is given with its conserved first and last residue. The D gene is left open where the match is weak. Not all rows give a size; the values are once, few, many and, for expanded clones, a class.

v_gene	j_gene	d_gene	abundance	CDR3aa	CDR3nt
TRBV18	TRBJ2-5	.	.	CASSPPSREETQYF	TGTGCCAGCTCACCACCGTCCAGGGAAGAGACCCAGTACTTC
TRBV5-6	TRBJ2-1	.	.	CASSRPRGGQWEQFF	TGTGCCAGCAGCCGGCCGAGGGGGGGACAATGGGAGCAGTTCTTC
TRBV7-6	TRBJ1-1	.	.	CASSPMGAGNTEAFF	TGTGCCAGCAGCCCGATGGGGGCTGGGAACACTGAAGCTTTCTTT
TRBV19	TRBJ1-5	.	.	CASSSLGLQPQHF	TGTGCCAGTAGTTCATTGGGACTCCAGCCCCAGCATTTT
TRBV5-4	TRBJ2-3	.	.	CASSSPGSTDTQYF	TGTGCCAGCAGCTCTCCGGGGAGCACAGATACGCAGTATTTT
TRBV7-8	TRBJ1-1	TRBD1	.	CASSLADRAGTEAFF	TGTGCCAGCAGCTTAGCGGACAGGGCGGGGACTGAAGCTTTCTTT
TRBV7-2	TRBJ2-5	.	once	CASSPAYQETQYF	TGTGCCAGCAGCCCCGCCTATCAAGAGACCCAGTACTTC
TRBV9	TRBJ2-5	TRBD2	.	CASSESGGEETQYF	TGTGCCAGCAGCGAAAGCGGGGGGGAAGAGACCCAGTACTTC
TRBV27	TRBJ1-1	.	.	CASQGFKGNTEAFF	TGTGCCAGCCAGGGTTTCAAGGGTAACACTGAAGCTTTCTTT
TRBV25-1	TRBJ2-5	TRBD1	once	CASSEWTGGNLQETQYF	TGTGCCAGCAGTGAGTGGACAGGGGGCAACCTTCAAGAGACCCAGTACTTC
TRBV28	TRBJ2-4	.	.	CASSSHSLAKNIQYF	TGTGCTAGCAGTTCCCACAGCCTAGCCAAAAACATTCAGTACTTC
TRBV29-1	TRBJ2-1	.	.	CSVEGGTGSNEQFF	TGCAGCGTTGAAGGGGGCACAGGGAGCAATGAGCAGTTCTTC
TRBV28	TRBJ1-1	TRBD1	.	CASSVTGGTEAFF	TGTGCCAGCAGTGTTACAGGGGGCACTGAAGCTTTCTTT
TRBV6-5	TRBJ1-1	TRBD1	.	CASSSHRGRNTEAFF	TGTGCCAGCAGTAGCCACAGGGGAAGGAACACTGAAGCTTTCTTT
TRBV6-5	TRBJ2-1	TRBD2	once	CASSYAVAGGPNEQFF	TGTGCCAGCAGTTACGCCGTCGCGGGGGGGCCGAATGAGCAGTTCTTC
TRBV6-5	TRBJ1-2	.	once	CASSYERVGGYTF	TGTGCCAGCAGTTACGAGAGGGTGGGCGGCTACACCTTC
TRBV29-1	TRBJ2-3	.	.	CSVEGSLSDTQYF	TGCAGCGTTGAGGGCAGCTTATCAGATACGCAGTATTTT
TRBV2	TRBJ1-2	.	.	CASSGGGVGYGYTF	TGTGCCAGCAGTGGAGGGGGGGTTGGGTATGGCTACACCTTC
TRBV5-4	TRBJ1-1	.	.	CASSQAVGGYTEAFF	TGTGCCAGCAGCCAAGCCGTGGGGGGTTATACTGAAGCTTTCTTT
TRBV5-6	TRBJ1-6	TRBD1	.	CASSLWTGRSPLHF	TGTGCCAGCAGCTTGTGGACAGGGCGTTCACCCCTCCACTTT
TRBV6-5	TRBJ1-2	TRBD1	once	CASRPTGYNLYGYTF	TGTGCCAGCAGGCCGACAGGGTACAACCTCTATGGCTACACCTTC
TRBV5-1	TRBJ2-2	.	few	CASSINYYTGELFF	TGCGCCAGCAGCATTAACTACTACACCGGGGAGCTGTTTTTT
TRBV29-1	TRBJ1-1	TRBD1	.	CSVQNRGYVTEAFF	TGCAGCGTCCAAAACAGGGGGTATGTCACTGAAGCTTTCTTT
TRBV7-2	TRBJ2-5	TRBD2	.	CASSLRAGERGGIQETQYF	TGTGCCAGCAGCTTGCGGGCGGGGGAGCGGGGGGGAATACAAGAGACCCAGTACTTC
TRBV9	TRBJ2-2	.	.	CASSGTVNTGELFF	TGTGCCAGCAGCGGGACAGTAAACACCGGGGAGCTGTTTTTT
TRBV4-3	TRBJ2-7	.	.	CASSQDHGVTYEQYF	TGCGCCAGCAGCCAAGATCACGGAGTTACTTACGAGCAGTACTTC
TRBV10-3	TRBJ1-1	.	.	CAIRTASMNTEAFF	TGTGCCATCAGGACAGCTTCTATGAACACTGAAGCTTTCTTT
TRBV9	TRBJ2-2	TRBD2	few	CASSRRLASNTGELFF	TGTGCCAGCAGCCGTCGACTAGCGAGCAACACCGGGGAGCTGTTTTTT
TRBV7-9	TRBJ1-4	.	few	CASSRTEATNEKLFF	TGTGCCAGCAGCCGGACAGAAGCAACTAATGAAAAACTGTTTTTT